Reported below is one TCR beta chain. This clonotype was counted many times. It lacks a known antigen. Germline is not matched at one junction end, which may reflect a read error. This entry comes from a study of regulatory T cells in long-lasting Graves disease (dated by TCRdb to the early 2020s). Looking at the study overall: In the newly diagnosed Graves' disease group, patients had been taking antithyroid drugs for less than 3 months. Patients with persistent Graves' disease were compared with patients with newly diagnosed Graves' disease using TCR sequencing and RNA sequencing of peripheral blood. The study was conducted in China and was registered as a clinical trial. A total of about 35 samples underwent TCR sequencing: 13 from persistent and about 20 from newly diagnosed Graves' disease patients. Overall study outcomes, separate from this receptor: Only peripheral blood was studied, because thyroid tissue, the primary lesion, was inaccessible. TRBV28, TRBJ1-2 and TRBJ2-5 were preferentially used in persistent disease, while TRBV20-1 and TRBJ2-1 were favored in newly diagnosed disease. Compared with newly diagnosed patients, persistent Graves' disease patients had lower TCR Shannon entropy and fewer highly expanded clones, which suggests clonal expansion. The authors acknowledged the small sample size as a limitation that may reduce accuracy. Patients with persistent disease shared more public clonotypes (fewer than 3,000) than newly diagnosed patients did (more than 900). Sequencing and analysis were limited to the TCR beta chain.

The method behind the library was multiplex PCR. This sample was sequenced with an Illumina HiSeq 4000. TCR beta libraries were built with iRepertoire HTBI primers and Arm-PCR amplification of CDR3 regions. Gel purification was performed on PCR products prior to sequencing. In the source study's methods: Gene usage analysis of CDR3 amino acid clonotypes relied on the approximately 60 TRBV and 14 TRBJ segments identified across samples. COPE and FqMerger were used to merge filtered high-quality paired reads into contigs. BLAST was used to align contigs to IMGT TRBV, TRBD and TRBJ reference genes, with CDR3 defined following IMGT. Highly expanded clones were defined as clonotypes with a frequency above 0.1%. Shannon entropy served as the measure of repertoire diversity, while the Gini coefficient captured V-J evenness. Clonotypes shared by more than one individual were considered public. In TCRdb, the public reads were trimmed at Q25 with fastp and aligned with MiXCR, with productive beta chains retained. Rows are combined by CDR3 protein, so each entry shows the most common genes and DNA. These V and J calls derive from TCRdb rather than the authors' analysis. The sample table lists about 240,000 distinct CDR3 sequences, around 20% of them with a count of one. The top ten constitute approximately 15% of the sample.

Reading the label with the study, this specimen's time point is: newly diagnosed GD, antithyroid drugs for less than 3 months. For both TCR sequencing and RNA sequencing, RNA was extracted from PBMCs in TRIzol. The diagnosis of Graves' disease was made according to American Thyroid Association guidelines. Patients for the study were recruited at an endocrinology department in Xi'an, China. Each patient gave 9 to 10 milliliters of peripheral blood, collected in an EDTA anticoagulant tube. Ficoll Paque Plus density gradient separation was used to isolate PBMCs, and no further T cell sorting was done. RNA quality was checked with an Agilent 2100 Bioanalyzer and agarose gel, and concentration with a NanoDrop 2000. Spanning cysteine to phenylalanine, the CDR3 consists of 12 amino acids. Left in the record is the CDR3 DNA by itself, 36 bases read in frame from the first base. CDR1 and CDR2 are read off the germline V gene (reference sequence) as SEHNR and FQNEAQ.

This specimen was peripheral blood mononuclear cells (PBMCs), taken at new diagnosis, from a patient treated with antithyroid drugs. The TCR sequence derives from a female donor with Graves disease. The chain is encoded by TRBV7-9 joined to TRBJ2-5; a tentative D call is TRBD1 (5 bases match). The CDR3 loop reads CASTLKGQTQYF. The nucleotides are TGTGCCAGCACCTTAAAGGGGCAGACCCAGTACTTC.